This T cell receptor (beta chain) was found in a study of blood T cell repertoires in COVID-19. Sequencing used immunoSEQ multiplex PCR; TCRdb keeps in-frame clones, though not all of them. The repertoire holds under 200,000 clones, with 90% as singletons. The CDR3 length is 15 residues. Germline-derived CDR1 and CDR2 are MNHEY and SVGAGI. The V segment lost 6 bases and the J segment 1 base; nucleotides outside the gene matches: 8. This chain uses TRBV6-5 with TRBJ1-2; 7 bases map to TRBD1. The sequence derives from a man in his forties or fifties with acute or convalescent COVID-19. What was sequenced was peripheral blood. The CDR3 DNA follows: TGTGCCAGCAGCCCGCTGGACAGGATTAACTATGGCTACACCTTC. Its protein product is CASSPLDRINYGYTF.